This T cell receptor (beta chain) was recorded in a study of cytomegalovirus exposure and HLA in healthy donors. The CDR3 is 17 residues long. J lost 2 bases, V lost 4 bases, and 11 bases had no gene match. Germline V gives CDR1 MGHRA, CDR2 YSYEKL. PCR involved 60 Vbeta and 13 Jbeta primers. Some clones are missing from TCRdb's copy, which holds only in-frame ones; the method was immunoSEQ multiplex PCR. The sample shows 100,000 to 150,000 clones, 78% of them seen only once. J is TRBJ1-5 and V is TRBV4-1; 7 nucleotides agree with TRBD1. The specimen was PBMCs. This receptor was identified in a middle-aged woman in good health and CMV-seronegative. The CDR3 sequence is CASSPRGTANGNQPQHF. CDR3 bases: TGCGCCAGCAGCCCCAGGGGGACCGCCAACGGCAATCAGCCCCAGCATTTT.